The rows below give T cell receptor beta chains drawn from one sample of a study of blood T cells in healthy people across ages. TCRdb re-called the 5' RACE reads through MiXCR, storing one row per CDR3 protein. The sample yields roughly 500,000 distinct CDR3 sequences, approximately 25% seen once. The sample was also linked to a second study, of T cells of mothers and their children.

Sample: blood. The receptors were gathered from a boy between 10 and 17 years old in good health. CDR3s include the opening cysteine and the closing phenylalanine or tryptophan. A D gene is named only where the DNA matches it firmly. Clone size is not always given. Where it is, it says once, few, many or a class for expanded clones.

d_call: -; clone_size: -; v_call: TRBV9; j_call: TRBJ2-1; cdr3_length: 13; cdr3_nt: TGTGCCAGCAGCGTAGAACCTCACAATGAGCAGTTCTTC; cdr3_aa: CASSVEPHNEQFF
d_call: -; clone_size: -; v_call: TRBV6-6; j_call: TRBJ2-3; cdr3_length: 16; cdr3_nt: TGTGCCAGCAGTTACGAGAGCGGATCGCCAATTAATACGCAGTATTTT; cdr3_aa: CASSYESGSPINTQYF
d_call: -; clone_size: few; v_call: TRBV14; j_call: TRBJ1-6; cdr3_length: 15; cdr3_nt: TGTGCCAGCAGCCCCGGACCAGGGATTTTGTCACCCCTCCACTTT; cdr3_aa: CASSPGPGILSPLHF
d_call: TRBD1; clone_size: -; v_call: TRBV10-3; j_call: TRBJ2-5; cdr3_length: 14; cdr3_nt: TGTGCCATCAGTCCGGGACAGGGGGTTGAGACCCAGTACTTC; cdr3_aa: CAISPGQGVETQYF
d_call: -; clone_size: -; v_call: TRBV3-1; j_call: TRBJ1-4; cdr3_length: 15; cdr3_nt: TGTGCCAGCAGCCAAGTATTTGCAACTAATGAAAAACTGTTTTTT; cdr3_aa: CASSQVFATNEKLFF
d_call: -; clone_size: -; v_call: TRBV28; j_call: TRBJ1-1; cdr3_length: 15; cdr3_nt: TGTGCCAGCAGTGTAAGAGTTATGAAAAACACTGAAGCTTTCTTT; cdr3_aa: CASSVRVMKNTEAFF
d_call: -; clone_size: few; v_call: TRBV7-9; j_call: TRBJ2-1; cdr3_length: 15; cdr3_nt: TGTGCCAGCAGCCGAAGCGGGCTCGCCGGGAATGAGCAGTTCTTC; cdr3_aa: CASSRSGLAGNEQFF
d_call: -; clone_size: many; v_call: TRBV20-1; j_call: TRBJ2-5; cdr3_length: 12; cdr3_nt: TGCAGTGCTTCAGGGCAGCAAGAGACCCAGTACTTC; cdr3_aa: CSASGQQETQYF
d_call: TRBD2; clone_size: few; v_call: TRBV11-2; j_call: TRBJ2-1; cdr3_length: 14; cdr3_nt: TGTGCCAGCAGCCAAATAAGCGGGGTTCATGAGCAGTTCTTC; cdr3_aa: CASSQISGVHEQFF
d_call: TRBD1; clone_size: few; v_call: TRBV11-1; j_call: TRBJ2-5; cdr3_length: 21; cdr3_nt: TGTGCCAGCAGCCACCAGCCCTACCGTGACCGGGACAGACTGTACCAAGAGACCCAGTACTTC; cdr3_aa: CASSHQPYRDRDRLYQETQYF
d_call: -; clone_size: -; v_call: TRBV20-1; j_call: TRBJ2-5; cdr3_length: 13; cdr3_nt: TGCAGTGCTAGACCCGGGACGAAAGAGACCCAGTACTTC; cdr3_aa: CSARPGTKETQYF
d_call: -; clone_size: -; v_call: TRBV28; j_call: TRBJ2-5; cdr3_length: 17; cdr3_nt: TGTGCCAGCAGTTTAGCCCCCGCGAAGCGAGGCCAAGAGACCCAGTACTTC; cdr3_aa: CASSLAPAKRGQETQYF
d_call: -; clone_size: many; v_call: TRBV18; j_call: TRBJ2-5; cdr3_length: 13; cdr3_nt: TGTGCCAGCTCAAGCACAGGGATGGAGACCCAGTACTTC; cdr3_aa: CASSSTGMETQYF
d_call: -; clone_size: -; v_call: TRBV6-1; j_call: TRBJ1-6; cdr3_length: 13; cdr3_nt: TGTGCCAGCAAGACGGGGGATAATTCACCCCTCCACTTT; cdr3_aa: CASKTGDNSPLHF
d_call: -; clone_size: -; v_call: TRBV28; j_call: TRBJ1-6; cdr3_length: 14; cdr3_nt: TGTGCCAGCAAGGAGAGCTCCTATAATTCACCCCTCCACTTT; cdr3_aa: CASKESSYNSPLHF
d_call: -; clone_size: few; v_call: TRBV28; j_call: TRBJ2-7; cdr3_length: 16; cdr3_nt: TGTGCCAGCACGCGCGCGGCCCGCTCGGTATCCTACGAGCAGTACTTC; cdr3_aa: CASTRAARSVSYEQYF
d_call: TRBD2; clone_size: -; v_call: TRBV5-1; j_call: TRBJ2-4; cdr3_length: 16; cdr3_nt: TGCGCCAGCAGCCCTAGCGGGGAATTAGCCAAAAACATTCAGTACTTC; cdr3_aa: CASSPSGELAKNIQYF
d_call: -; clone_size: -; v_call: TRBV18; j_call: TRBJ2-1; cdr3_length: 13; cdr3_nt: TGTGCCAGCTCACCTACCCTAGGAAATGAGCAGTTCTTC; cdr3_aa: CASSPTLGNEQFF
d_call: -; clone_size: few; v_call: TRBV7-9; j_call: TRBJ2-1; cdr3_length: 14; cdr3_nt: TGTGCCAGCAGCTTAGCTAGCCTTTACAATGAGCAGTTCTTC; cdr3_aa: CASSLASLYNEQFF
d_call: -; clone_size: few; v_call: TRBV7-9; j_call: TRBJ1-1; cdr3_length: 13; cdr3_nt: TGTTCCAGCGACGGACTAGGGGGGACTGAAGCTTTCTTT; cdr3_aa: CSSDGLGGTEAFF
d_call: TRBD2; clone_size: -; v_call: TRBV5-6; j_call: TRBJ2-7; cdr3_length: 16; cdr3_nt: TGTGCCAGCAGCTTACTAGCGGGAACCCTCTACGACGAGCAGTACTTC; cdr3_aa: CASSLLAGTLYDEQYF
d_call: TRBD1; clone_size: -; v_call: TRBV28; j_call: TRBJ1-2; cdr3_length: 14; cdr3_nt: TGTGCCAGCAGATGGACAGGGGATAACTATGGCTACACCTTC; cdr3_aa: CASRWTGDNYGYTF
d_call: -; clone_size: few; v_call: TRBV12-3/TRBV12-4; j_call: TRBJ2-5; cdr3_length: 14; cdr3_nt: TGTGCCAGCAGGGGGACCGGACCGCAAGAGACCCAGTACTTC; cdr3_aa: CASRGTGPQETQYF